This entry describes one TCR beta chain. Its cognate antigen is unknown. The PCR made use of 60 Vbeta and 13 Jbeta primers. In the original analysis: Counted up in a later analysis, unique TCR beta chains came to about 80 million, with some 9.9 million shared. Only in-frame clones appear in the TCRdb table, and some are missing; sequencing was by immunoSEQ multiplex PCR. From that table come the V and J calls and clone size; the DNA was used to work out D and trimming. This table has roughly 290,000 clones, about 80% appearing once. These data originate in a study of cytomegalovirus exposure and HLA in healthy donors. Study observations and caveats: Per published reports, the classifier diagnosed cytomegalovirus status with high specificity and sensitivity. Evidence from a later analysis indicated that most CMV-associated TCR beta chains looked HLA-restricted.

The germline gives CDR1 MNHEY, CDR2 SVGAGI. The CDR3 is 15 residues long. V shed 6 bases, J shed 11 bases, and the junction held 16 bases outside the gene matches. This clonotype originated in a girl aged 2 to 9 in good health and CMV-seronegative. The specimen sequenced was PBMCs. This chain uses TRBV6-5 with TRBJ1-1, with 9 positions matching TRBD1. CDR3 amino acids: CASRGSGTGSTGAFF. The CDR3 DNA is TGTGCCAGCAGGGGCTCCGGGACAGGGAGTACTGGGGCTTTCTTT.